The 28 T cell receptor beta chains below all came from one sample that was sequenced in a study of blood T cell repertoires in COVID-19 (dated by TCRdb to the early 2020s). The library was built by means of the immunoSEQ multiplex PCR assay. The table was pulled from immuneACCESS by TCRdb, which kept in-frame rearrangements only. Such tables lose some clones; where checked, under half of the loss comes from unresolved V genes, and the rest has no known cause. For this sample there are 55,000 to 70,000 clones; 86% appear just once. The ten largest account for roughly 4% of the sample. Sequences were obtained from peripheral blood. Every receptor here comes from a man aged 45-60 years with acute or convalescent COVID-19.

V and J are TRBV19 and TRBJ1-5; 11 nucleotides agree with TRBD1. The germline V gene encodes CDR1 LNHDA and CDR2 SQIVND (reference sequence). CDR3 length: 15 residues. V lost 5 bases to trimming and J lost 5 bases; unmatched junction nucleotides: 5. CDR3 region: CASSRDRGNDQPQHF. CDR3 in DNA: TGTGCCAGTAGTCGGGACAGGGGGAATGATCAGCCCCAGCATTTT.

The rearrangement links TRBV14 to TRBJ1-1, with 9 bases matching TRBD1. The ends lost 5 bases at V and 6 bases at J; junction bases unmatched: 13. The CDR3 extends over 16 amino acids. CDR1 is SGHDN and CDR2 is FVKESK in the germline V gene. CDR3 protein: CASSTHLGQGLSEAFF. CDR3 nucleotide sequence: TGTGCCAGCAGCACGCACCTCGGACAGGGGTTATCTGAAGCTTTCTTT.

This clone came up a few times. The rearrangement uses TRBV14 and TRBJ1-2; D possibly corresponds to TRBD1 (6 bases). V shed 0 bases and J shed 6 bases, with 14 bases lying between them. Germline CDR1 and CDR2: SGHDN and FVKESK. CDR3 length equals 15 residues. CDR3 coding DNA: TGTGCCAGCAGCCAAGATTACAGGGTAACGGATGGCTACACCTTC. Its protein is CASSQDYRVTDGYTF.

The V and J genes are TRBV6-5 and TRBJ1-3; TRBD1 matches at 9 bases. Losses at the gene ends were 4 bases for V and 0 bases for J; bases not matched to a gene: 4. Germline CDR1 MNHEY, CDR2 SVGAGI. The CDR3 covers 16 residues. The CDR3 region has the DNA TGTGCCAGCAGTTCAGACAGGGGGTTCTCTGGAAACACCATATATTTT. This sequence encodes CASSSDRGFSGNTIYF.

The J gene is TRBJ1-5, the V gene TRBV20-1; possible D gene TRBD1, 5 bases. The germline gives CDR1 DFQATT, CDR2 SNEGSKA (reference sequence). V lost 3 bases to trimming and J lost 0 bases, with 9 bases between them. This CDR3 is 14 amino acids long. The CDR3 sequence is CSASRGLSNQPQHF. As DNA, the CDR3 is TGCAGTGCTAGTCGGGGACTTAGCAATCAGCCCCAGCATTTT.

The genes are TRBV30 and TRBJ1-5; 7 bases match TRBD1. Trimming at V came to 0 bases and at J to 4 bases, leaving 12 bases not matched to a gene. Germline CDR1 GTSNPN, CDR2 SVGIG (reference sequence). This CDR3 is 17 amino acids long. The DNA for the CDR3 is TGTGCCTGGAGTGTATACCGACAGGGCGTAAGAAATCAGCCCCAGCATTTT. This translates into CAWSVYRQGVRNQPQHF.

The chain links TRBV24-1 to TRBJ2-3; D is perhaps TRBD2 (5 bases). Trimming took off 9 bases at V and 2 bases at J, with 17 bases between the two ends. The CDR3 spans 15 residues. The germline CDR1 and CDR2 sequences are KGHDR and SFDVKD. CDR3 in DNA: TGTGCCACCTCCCAAGGAGGCCGACCCACAGATACGCAGTATTTT. Its protein product is CATSQGGRPTDTQYF.

The J gene is TRBJ2-3, the V gene TRBV4-1, with a possible D match to TRBD2 (6 bases). Trimming shortened V by 5 bases and J by 0 bases, and 21 bases separated the two germline ends. The CDR3 consists of 18 residues. Germline lookup yields CDR1 MGHRA and CDR2 YSYEKL. This chain's CDR3 is CASSTRSLRGTSTDTQYF. CDR3 DNA sequence: TGCGCCAGCAGCACACGAAGCCTCCGGGGGACTAGCACAGATACGCAGTATTTT.

This rearrangement joins TRBV12-5 to TRBJ1-2; 7 nucleotides agree with TRBD1. The germline V gene has CDR1 LGHNT and CDR2 FRNRAP. V dropped 6 bases and J dropped 7; count of bases not matched to a gene: 8. This CDR3 comprises 13 residues. CDR3: CASGTRTGLGYTF. The CDR3 DNA reads TGTGCTAGTGGAACCCGGACAGGTCTTGGCTACACCTTC. Based on the CDR3 plus reference TRBV12-5 and TRBJ1-2, the full variable domain is DARVTQTPRHKVTEMGQEVTMRCQPILGHNTVFWYRQTMMQGLELLAYFRNRAPLDDSGMPKDRFSAEMPDATLATLKIQPSEPRDSAVYFCASGTRTGLGYTFGSGTRLTVV.

The gene calls are TRBV25-1 and TRBJ1-6; D not certain. Germline V gene sequence: CDR1 MGHDK, CDR2 SYGVNS. V was trimmed by 4 bases and J by 0 bases, leaving 7 bases between them. The CDR3 sequence is 15 residues long. This CDR3 is CASSASSSYNSPLHF. CDR3 DNA: TGTGCCAGCAGTGCTTCGAGCTCCTATAATTCACCCCTCCACTTT.

This sequence joins TRBV6-6 and TRBJ1-6; D remains ambiguous. Germline V gene data show CDR1 as MNHNY and CDR2 as SVGAGI (reference sequence). Trimming left V 2 bases short and J 5 bases short, with 7 bases between. The CDR3 runs 14 residues. In DNA, the CDR3 is TGTGCCAGCAGTTACGAACAGAATAATTCACCCCTCCACTTT. This codes for CASSYEQNNSPLHF.

The CDR3 sequence: CASRKGSSTEAFF. The DNA for the CDR3 is TGTGCCAGCAGAAAGGGGTCGAGCACTGAAGCTTTCTTT. The rearrangement uses TRBV5-4 and TRBJ1-1, with D tentatively TRBD1 (5 bases). From germline, CDR1 is SGHNT and CDR2 YYREEE (reference sequence). V gave up 5 bases and J gave up 4 bases, with 12 bases separating them. CDR3 size: 13 residues.

The chain employs TRBV6-5 and TRBJ2-7; D perhaps matches TRBD1 (5 bases). This CDR3 region has 12 residues. V lost 10 bases, J lost 2 bases, and 12 bases lay in between. CDR1 MNHEY and CDR2 SVGAGI come from the germline V gene. CDR3 sequence reads: CATVDSPYEQYF. In nucleotides, the CDR3 is TGTGCCACCGTAGACAGCCCCTACGAGCAGTACTTC.

The genes are TRBV21-1 and TRBJ1-2. TRBV21-1 is a documented pseudogene. The CDR3 has 14 amino acids. The DNA for the CDR3 is TGTGCCAGCAGCAAGGCCGCGGCTAACTATGGCTACACCTTC. The encoded protein is CASSKAAANYGYTF.

The chain employs TRBV6-6 and TRBJ2-7; tentatively, D is TRBD1 (6 bases). The V gene lost 2 bases and the J gene lost 3 bases, with 11 bases spanning the gap. CDR1 is MNHNY, CDR2 SVGAGI, per germline (reference sequence). The CDR3 loop spans 14 amino acids. The CDR3 protein is CASSYPGHLYEQYF. In DNA, the CDR3 is TGTGCCAGCAGTTACCCGGGACACCTCTACGAGCAGTACTTC.

This chain uses TRBV7-9 with TRBJ1-1; D gene uncertain. The CDR3 is 12 residues long. Germline lookup yields CDR1 SEHNR and CDR2 FQNEAQ (reference sequence). V lost 4 bases and J lost 1, with 4 bases in between. The CDR3 spells CASSYTNTEAFF. In DNA form, the CDR3 reads TGTGCCAGCAGCTACACGAACACTGAAGCTTTCTTT.

V usage is TRBV5-4 and J usage is TRBJ1-6, with a tentative D call TRBD1 (5 bases). Germline-derived CDR1 and CDR2 are SGHNT and YYREEE (reference sequence). This CDR3 comprises 15 residues. The V end lost 0 bases, the J end lost 6 bases, and 10 bases lay between the germline ends. The CDR3 bases are TGTGCCAGCAGCTTGGGACCGGGGGGTAATTCACCCCTCCACTTT. This encodes CASSLGPGGNSPLHF.

The rearrangement joins TRBV30 to TRBJ2-1; TRBD1 agrees at 10 bases. Germline CDR1 is GTSNPN and CDR2 is SVGIG (reference sequence). J lost 6 bases, V lost 5 bases, and 13 bases had no gene match. CDR3 length equals 16 residues. The chain's CDR3 is CAWWGTGQGRPNEQFF. DNA of the CDR3: TGTGCCTGGTGGGGTACGGGACAGGGGAGGCCCAATGAGCAGTTCTTC. Full variable domain (rest looked up from reference TRBV30 and TRBJ2-1): SQTIHQWPATLVQPVGSPLSLECTVEGTSNPNLYWYRQAAGRGLQLLFYSVGIGQISSEVPQNLSASRPQDRQFILSSKKLLLSDSGFYLCAWWGTGQGRPNEQFFGPGTRLTVL.

The V call is TRBV4-1, the J call TRBJ2-1; perhaps TRBD2 as D (5 bases). Germline V gene data show CDR1 as MGHRA and CDR2 as YSYEKL. The CDR3 runs 13 residues. V lost 0 bases and J 10 bases, leaving 10 bases between the germline ends. In DNA, the CDR3 is TGCGCCAGCAGCCAAGAGGTAGCGCGAGAGCAGTTCTTC. Residues: CASSQEVAREQFF.

The V and J genes are TRBV14 and TRBJ2-7; TRBD2 matches 8 bases. The CDR3 spans 13 residues. Germline-derived CDR1 and CDR2 are SGHDN and FVKESK. V lost 8 bases, J lost 5 bases, and 8 bases stayed unmatched. The CDR3 sequence is CASARHGGDEQYF. The CDR3 nucleotides are TGTGCCAGCGCGAGGCACGGGGGGGACGAGCAGTACTTC.

The V gene is TRBV9, the J gene TRBJ1-4; no clear D gene. Looked up from germline, CDR1 is SGDLS and CDR2 is YYNGEE. V shed 3 bases and J shed 3 bases, with 9 bases lying between them. The CDR3 covers 14 residues. In DNA, the CDR3 is TGTGCCAGCAGCGAGACAAGTTCTAATGAAAAACTGTTTTTT. Protein sequence: CASSETSSNEKLFF.

This clone appeared a single time. The CDR3 spells CATSDTRSGANEAFF. In DNA form, the CDR3 reads TGTGCCACCAGTGATACGCGGTCAGGGGCGAATGAAGCTTTCTTT. V gene TRBV24-1 combines with J gene TRBJ1-1; D perhaps matches TRBD1 (6 bases). V gave up 3 bases and J gave up 7 bases, with 17 bases separating them. The CDR3 runs to 15 residues. Germline-derived CDR1 and CDR2 are KGHDR and SFDVKD.

The chain couples TRBV7-9 to TRBJ2-1; D is undetermined. V dropped 2 bases and J dropped 1 base, with 6 bases sitting between them. Per the germline V gene, CDR1 is SEHNR and CDR2 is FQNEAQ (reference sequence). The CDR3 is 14 residues long. This CDR3 reads CASSLSLSYNEQFF. In DNA, the CDR3 is TGTGCCAGCAGCTTAAGCCTATCCTACAATGAGCAGTTCTTC.

This clone was observed a handful of times. This chain connects TRBV10-3 to TRBJ2-3; TRBD2 agrees at 11 bases. Germline-derived CDR1 and CDR2 are ENHRY and SYGVKD. CDR3 length: 18 amino acids. V lost 2 bases, J lost 2 bases, and 9 bases stayed unmatched. The CDR3 sequence is CAISEKASGRLDTDTQYF. The CDR3 nucleotides are TGTGCCATCAGTGAGAAGGCTAGCGGGAGGTTGGACACAGATACGCAGTATTTT.

The rearrangement links TRBV24-1 to TRBJ2-1; D is undetermined. The CDR3 sequence is 16 residues long. Germline loops: CDR1 KGHDR, CDR2 SFDVKD. V was cut by 3 bases and J by 0 bases, with 11 bases left in between. The CDR3 spells CATSDNQVSSYNEQFF. In DNA, the CDR3 is TGTGCCACCAGTGATAACCAGGTGAGCTCCTACAATGAGCAGTTCTTC.

The chain couples TRBV3-1 (or the pseudogene TRBV3-2) to TRBJ2-3; D perhaps matches TRBD2 (5 bases). The germline V gene encodes CDR1 LGHDT and CDR2 YNNKEL (reference sequence). CDR3 size: 11 residues. V was trimmed by 6 bases and J by 5 bases, leaving 6 bases between them. The CDR3 coding sequence is TGTGCCAGCAGTCGGGGAGATACGCAGTATTTT. Translated, it gives CASSRGDTQYF.

V and J are TRBV6-6 and TRBJ2-3; the D gene is possibly TRBD2 (5 bases). The CDR3 has 15 residues. Germline CDR1 reads MNHNY; CDR2 reads SVGAGI (reference sequence). V gave up 7 bases and J gave up 5 bases, with 19 bases separating them. CDR3: CASITGVLIGDTQYF. The CDR3 nucleotides read TGTGCCAGCATTACCGGGGTCTTGATTGGAGATACGCAGTATTTT.

The chain recombines TRBV9 with TRBJ2-7, with 12 bases fitting TRBD1. The junction had 9 bases not matched to a gene; V was cut back by 3 bases and J by 5 bases. Per the germline V gene, CDR1 is SGDLS and CDR2 is YYNGEE. The CDR3 runs 16 residues. The CDR3 nucleotides read TGTGCCAGCAGCGAGGGAGGAGGGACAGGGGGCCACGAGCAGTACTTC. Translated, it gives CASSEGGGTGGHEQYF.